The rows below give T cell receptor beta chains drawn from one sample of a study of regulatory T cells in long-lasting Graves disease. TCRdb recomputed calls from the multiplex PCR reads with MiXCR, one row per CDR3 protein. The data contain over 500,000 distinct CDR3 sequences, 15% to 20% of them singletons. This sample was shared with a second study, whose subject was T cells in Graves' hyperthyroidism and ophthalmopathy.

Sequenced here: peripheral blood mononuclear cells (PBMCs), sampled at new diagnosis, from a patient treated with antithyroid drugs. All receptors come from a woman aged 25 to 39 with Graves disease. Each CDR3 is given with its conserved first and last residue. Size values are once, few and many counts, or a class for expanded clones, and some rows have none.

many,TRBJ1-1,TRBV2,CASNRERWNTEAFF
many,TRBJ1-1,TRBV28,CASLSNTEAFF
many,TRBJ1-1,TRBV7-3,CASSPLAGTEAFF
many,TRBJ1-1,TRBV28,CASSRLQGMAFF
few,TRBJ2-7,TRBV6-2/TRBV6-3,CASSYVASGNEQYF
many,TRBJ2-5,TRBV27,CASSSWVLETQYF
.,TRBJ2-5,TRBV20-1,CSARDSTSGQETQYF
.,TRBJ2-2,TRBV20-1,CSARQGLAGVWTGELFF
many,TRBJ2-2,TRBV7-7,CASSLVEGNTGELFF
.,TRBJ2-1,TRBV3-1,CASSQARGEQFF
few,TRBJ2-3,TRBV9,CASSLDSTPYHTDTQYF
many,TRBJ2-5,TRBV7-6,CASSLASAGETQYF
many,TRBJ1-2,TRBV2,CASSQSGTGDGYTF
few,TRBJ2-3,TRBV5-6,CASSLVTTPDTQYF
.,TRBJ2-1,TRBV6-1,CASRLSTRAGSYNEQFF
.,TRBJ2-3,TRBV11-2,CASSLVRWVGLGTDTQYF
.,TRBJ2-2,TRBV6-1,CASSLADDIGELFF
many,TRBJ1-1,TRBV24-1,CATSKTGLEAFF
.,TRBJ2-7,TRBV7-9,CASSFGPAGANEQYF
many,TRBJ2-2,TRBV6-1,CASRALGRPAGELFF
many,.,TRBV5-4,CASSPSGGRIKETQYF
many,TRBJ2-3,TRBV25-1,CASSNALGGGTDTQYF
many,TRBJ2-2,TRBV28,CASSLWGENTGELFF
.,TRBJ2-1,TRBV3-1,CASSQGGVSEQFF
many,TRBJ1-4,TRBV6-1,CASSRGTGGEKLFF
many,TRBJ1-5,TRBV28,CASSRTGGRNQPQHF
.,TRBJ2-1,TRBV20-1,CSAYKQGNSYNEQFF
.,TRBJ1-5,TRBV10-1,CASSEPGRQPQHF
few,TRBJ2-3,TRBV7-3,CASSFGTDRTDTQYF
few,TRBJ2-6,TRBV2,CAGRTGTGVSGANVLTF
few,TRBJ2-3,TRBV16,CASSHHSGSTDTQYF
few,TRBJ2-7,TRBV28,CASSLREQYF
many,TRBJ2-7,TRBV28,CASSLGGGRYEQYF
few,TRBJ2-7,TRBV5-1,CASSFQTEQYF
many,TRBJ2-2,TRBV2,CASRHTSGSSYRNTGELFF
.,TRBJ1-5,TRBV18,CASSPGQEQWQPQHF
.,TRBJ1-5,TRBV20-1,CSVHIQPQHF
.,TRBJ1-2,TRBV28,CASSIYRTGYGYTF
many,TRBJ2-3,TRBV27,CASRPRQGIPDTQYF
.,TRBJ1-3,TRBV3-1,CASSQTPSGNTIYF
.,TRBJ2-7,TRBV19,CASSIAGKQYF
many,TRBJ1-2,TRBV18,CASSQNWDYGYTF
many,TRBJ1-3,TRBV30,CAWSVRGSGNTIYF